This record covers a single T cell receptor (beta chain). The data belong to a study of blood T cell repertoires in COVID-19. Using immunoSEQ multiplex PCR, the repertoire was profiled, and TCRdb retains in-frame clones only, with some absent. This table has about 440,000 clones, about 90% appearing once. Unmatched junction bases numbered 6, after V lost 2 bases and J lost 3 bases. Germline CDR1 reads KGHSH; CDR2 reads LQKENI. CDR3 length equals 15 residues. Sequencing input: PBMCs or T cells enriched from blood (not recorded which). This receptor was taken from a man between 18 and 29 years old who had recovered from COVID-19. V and J are TRBV18 and TRBJ2-7, with TRBD2 matching over 8 bases. The CDR3 protein is CASSPRRTSSYEQYF. The CDR3 bases are TGTGCCAGCTCACCAAGGCGGACTAGCAGCTACGAGCAGTACTTC. The variable domain in full, with the rest retrieved from reference TRBV18 and TRBJ2-7, is NAGVMQNPRHLVRRRGQEARLRCSPMKGHSHVYWYRQLPEEGLKFMVYLQKENIIDESGMPKERFSAEFPKEGPSILRIQQVVRGDSAAYFCASSPRRTSSYEQYFGPGTRLTVT.